Each of the 13 T cell receptor beta chains below was sequenced from the same sample in a study of T cell repertoires in cytomegalovirus infection. One entry per CDR3 protein results from TCRdb running MiXCR on the reads. Of hundreds of thousands of distinct CDR3 sequences in the sample, 20% to 25% were seen once. Sequenced input: CD8+ T cells from PBMCs. These receptors were obtained from a human donor in good health (CMV status not recorded). Some clones in this sample may be carry-over from other donors' samples.

There are a few counts of this clonotype. This sequence joins TRBV9 and TRBJ2-5; D unclear. V lost 2 bases to trimming and J lost 2 bases, with 13 bases between them. This CDR3 has 15 residues. Germline CDR1 and CDR2: SGDLS and YYNGEE. The CDR3 loop is CASSVGRSLQETQYF. The CDR3 DNA reads as TGTGCCAGCAGCGTGGGCAGGAGCCTACAAGAGACCCAGTACTTC.

Points on this clonotype: This may stem from a read error, because a much larger clone lies one nucleotide away. The chain is built from TRBV7-6 and TRBJ2-1; no reliable D call. Germline lookup yields CDR1 SGHVS and CDR2 FNYEAQ. The V gene lost 10 bases and the J gene lost 1 base, with 17 bases spanning the gap. The CDR3 spans 15 residues. For the CDR3, the DNA is TGTGCCAACATTCCCCCAGGCATATCCTACAATGAGCAGTTCTTC. It yields the protein CANIPPGISYNEQFF.

This clonotype was seen at least ten times. V gene TRBV7-8 combines with J gene TRBJ1-1; a weak D match, TRBD1 (5 bases). Germline V gene lookup returns CDR1 SGHVS and CDR2 FQNEAQ. The CDR3 is 17 amino acids. V dropped 0 bases and J dropped 1 base, with 15 bases sitting between them. The CDR3 loop is CASSLASLRDSNTEAFF. CDR3 DNA sequence: TGTGCCAGCAGCTTAGCCTCCCTGCGGGACTCGAACACTGAAGCTTTCTTT.

This clonotype has a count of ten or more. CDR3: CASSLFPSPGAGELFF. Written as DNA, the CDR3 is TGTGCCAGCAGCTTGTTCCCCTCCCCGGGGGCCGGGGAGCTGTTTTTT. The J gene is TRBJ2-2, the V gene TRBV7-6, with D possibly TRBD2 on 6 matching bases. The CDR3 is 16 residues long. Trimming removed 3 bases at V and 6 bases at J, with 17 bases between. Germline lookup yields CDR1 SGHVS and CDR2 FNYEAQ.

This clonotype was counted a few times. The chain combines TRBV5-1 with TRBJ1-1; no clear D gene. The germline V gene encodes CDR1 SGHRS and CDR2 YFSETQ. The CDR3 loop spans 13 amino acids. Trimming shortened V by 1 base and J by 10 bases, and 14 bases separated the two germline ends. CDR3: CASSLSIGNGAFF. CDR3 sequence (DNA): TGCGCCAGCAGCTTGTCAATAGGGAATGGAGCTTTCTTT.

The gene calls are TRBV11-2 and TRBJ2-7; D remains ambiguous. Trimming left V 0 bases short and J 0 bases short, with 6 bases between. Germline V CDR1 and CDR2: SGHAT, FQNNGV. This CDR3 comprises 14 residues. Here the CDR3 reads CASSLELGSYEQYV. CDR3 DNA sequence: TGTGCCAGCAGCTTAGAATTGGGCTCCTACGAGCAGTACGTC.

This clonotype was detected a few times. The V call is TRBV6-5, the J call TRBJ1-5; D unclear. Trimming removed 2 bases at V and 0 bases at J, with 5 bases between. CDR1 is MNHEY and CDR2 is SVGAGI in the germline V gene. The CDR3 is 14 amino acids. The CDR3 coding sequence is TGTGCCAGCAGTTACATACATAGCAATCAGCCCCAGCATTTT. Translation gives CASSYIHSNQPQHF.

The V and J genes are TRBV10-2 and TRBJ1-1; 7 bases agree with TRBD1. This CDR3 contains 15 residues. Germline V gene lookup returns CDR1 WSHSY and CDR2 SAAADI. The ends lost 2 bases at V and 0 bases at J; junction bases unmatched: 3. Here the CDR3 reads CASSEDRAMNTEAFF. The CDR3 nucleotides read TGCGCCAGCAGTGAGGACAGGGCCATGAACACTGAAGCTTTCTTT.

This clonotype came up a few times. This CDR3 is missing its conserved last phenylalanine or tryptophan, likely due to a read error. The DNA is omitted, as the CDR3 cannot be located on it reliably, and the CDR3 follows TCRdb's listing. J is TRBJ2-7 and V is TRBV28; the table's D call, TRBD2, has no DNA check behind it. Termini included, the CDR3 measures 15 amino acids. Looked up from germline, CDR1 is MDHEN and CDR2 is SYDVKM. The CDR3 spells CASSLSPLQLPPHRR.

A single count supports this clonotype. A single base separates this from a much larger clone, so it may be a read error. V gene TRBV7-2 combines with J gene TRBJ2-7; possible D gene TRBD2, 5 bases. The CDR3 loop spans 14 amino acids. Germline loops: CDR1 SGHTA, CDR2 FQGNSA. CDR3 DNA: TGTGCCAGCAGCCAGATCCCGGGATCCTACGAGCGGTACTTC. Protein sequence: CASSQIPGSYERYF.

This clonotype was detected many times. The rearrangement uses TRBV7-2 and TRBJ1-2; D unresolved. Germline loops: CDR1 SGHTA, CDR2 FQGNSA. This CDR3 has 10 amino acids. V lost 11 bases and J 2 bases, leaving 6 bases between the germline ends. CDR3 sequence: CAARNYGYTF. Written as DNA, the CDR3 is TGTGCCGCGAGGAACTATGGCTACACCTTC.

This chain uses TRBV20-1 with TRBJ1-2, with a possible D match to TRBD1 (6 bases). CDR1 is DFQATT, CDR2 SNEGSKA, per germline (reference sequence). The CDR3 consists of 15 residues. The V and J ends lost 5 bases and 4 bases respectively, with 20 bases between them. The CDR3 bases are TGCAGTGCTCCAAGGGGGGACCCTCCTCCCTATGGCTACACCTTC. As protein: CSAPRGDPPPYGYTF.

This clonotype was detected a few times. This chain uses TRBV10-3 with TRBJ1-1, with no clear D. V lost 6 bases, J lost 1 base, and 18 bases lay in between. Germline values: CDR1 ENHRY, CDR2 SYGVKD. The CDR3 contains 16 residues. The CDR3 DNA reads as TGTGCCATCAGACTCGGAGGCAGAGACCCGAACACTGAAGCTTTCTTT. It specifies CAIRLGGRDPNTEAFF.